The rows below give T cell receptor beta chains drawn from one sample of a study of T cell responses to AZD1222 COVID-19 vaccine. The data were produced by immunoSEQ multiplex PCR, yet TCRdb's version contains in-frame clones alone and is incomplete. The sample contains about 110,000 clones, about 91% of which appear only once. Sample: peripheral blood, taken on day 0 of AZD1222 vaccination. Receptor source: an adult in good health. CDR3s include the opening cysteine and the closing phenylalanine or tryptophan. D genes are given only for firm matches. A row's size may be missing; if present it is once, few, many or a size class.

>TRBV5-4|TRBJ1-1|TRBD1|-
TGTGCCAGCAGGGCTACAGGGGTCACTGAAGCTTTCTTT
CASRATGVTEAFF
>TRBV5-1|TRBJ2-2|-|few
TGCGCCAGCAGCCGGGACTCACTATCCGACGGGGAGCTGTTTTTT
CASSRDSLSDGELFF
>TRBV5-1|TRBJ1-1|-|once
TGCGCCAGCAGCTTGGGAGGGGGGAAGAGAGACACTGAAGCTTTCTTT
CASSLGGGKRDTEAFF
>TRBV5-1|TRBJ2-5|-|once
TGCGCCAGCAGCTTGCCGGCAGGGGAACGGGAGACCCAGTACTTC
CASSLPAGERETQYF
>TRBV19|TRBJ1-5|TRBD1|-
TGTGCCAGTAGTATGAGGACAGGGGATCAGCCCCAGCATTTT
CASSMRTGDQPQHF
>TRBV6-2/TRBV6-3|TRBJ2-4|TRBD2|-
TGTGCCAGCAGTTACTCGTCTGCTAGCGGGGGGCGAATTGCCCAAGACATTCAGTACTTC
CASSYSSASGGRIAQDIQYF
>TRBV29-1|TRBJ2-2|-|-
TGCAGCGTTCCCATCGCGTCGGGGGAGCTGTTTTTT
CSVPIASGELFF
>TRBV11-3|TRBJ1-1|TRBD1|once
TGTGCCAGCAGCTTTCAGGGGGACACTGAAGCTTTCTTT
CASSFQGDTEAFF
>TRBV10-3|TRBJ1-1|-|-
TGTGCCACAAGCAGCGGATTAGGGAACACTGAAGCTTTCTTT
CATSSGLGNTEAFF
>TRBV4-2|TRBJ1-4|-|-
TGTGCCAGCAGCCAAGATTTGGGCCAGGGGTTTGTACCACTGTTTTTT
CASSQDLGQGFVPLFF
>TRBV6-5|TRBJ2-7|TRBD2|-
TGTGCCAGCAAGAGAGCGGGGATGGATTACGAGCAGTACTTC
CASKRAGMDYEQYF
>TRBV7-2|TRBJ1-1|-|-
TGTGCCAGCAGCCAATCTCTTCTAAGCGCTGAAGCTTTCTTT
CASSQSLLSAEAFF
>TRBV6-6|TRBJ1-1|-|-
TGTGCCAGCAGTCCCCAGGGCAGGCCCAACACTGAAGCTTTCTTT
CASSPQGRPNTEAFF
>TRBV12-5|TRBJ2-3|-|-
TGTGCTAGTGGTTTGTTCCCCAAGACGGGGTTGACGGCAGATACGCAGTATTTT
CASGLFPKTGLTADTQYF
>TRBV2|TRBJ2-1|-|-
TGTGCCAGCAGTGACTCGGGGAGCTCCTACAATGAGCAGTTCTTC
CASSDSGSSYNEQFF
>TRBV29-1|TRBJ1-1|-|-
TGCAGCGTTGAAGACAGGATGATGAACACTGAAGCTTTCTTT
CSVEDRMMNTEAFF
>TRBV6-5|TRBJ1-2|TRBD1|-
TGTGCCAGCAGTTACGGGGGGACAGGCACTGGCTACACCTTC
CASSYGGTGTGYTF
>TRBV11-2|TRBJ2-7|-|-
TGTGCCAGCAGCGGGGGGGACAGAAGCTCCTACGAGCAGTACTTC
CASSGGDRSSYEQYF
>TRBV7-2|TRBJ2-4|TRBD1|-
TGTGCCAGCAGCAGTCCGGGACAGGGAAACATTCAGTACTTC
CASSSPGQGNIQYF
>TRBV6-5|TRBJ2-7|-|-
TGTGCCAGCAGTTTCGGGTCCTACGAGCAGTACTTC
CASSFGSYEQYF
>TRBV25-1|TRBJ2-3|TRBD2|-
TGTGCCAGCACGGGGACTAGCGGGGGGGATTTCACAGATACGCAGTATTTT
CASTGTSGGDFTDTQYF
>TRBV18|TRBJ1-4|-|-
TGTGCCAGCTCGACAGCGGACCCCAGGGGTGAAAAACTGTTTTTT
CASSTADPRGEKLFF
>TRBV19|TRBJ1-2|-|-
TGTGCCAGTAATAGGATGGCCGGCTCTGGCTACACCTTC
CASNRMAGSGYTF
>TRBV6-1|TRBJ1-1|-|-
TGTGCCAGCAGTGAAGGGGCAGGGCACACTGAAGCTTTCTTT
CASSEGAGHTEAFF
>TRBV19|TRBJ1-5|-|-
TGTGCCAGTAGTCCGGCCATGAGTAATCAGCCCCAGCATTTT
CASSPAMSNQPQHF
>TRBV5-1|TRBJ1-3|-|-
TGCGCCAGCAGCTTGGTGGACAGTCTCTCTGGAAACACCATATATTTT
CASSLVDSLSGNTIYF
>TRBV7-3|TRBJ2-6|TRBD1|-
TGTGCCAGCAGCTTAACCGGGACAGTTGGGGCCAACGTCCTGACTTTC
CASSLTGTVGANVLTF
>TRBV6-5|TRBJ1-5|-|once
TGTGCCAGCAGTCCGTCCGGAAGGATGACCCAGCATTTT
CASSPSGRMTQHF
>TRBV9|TRBJ2-5|TRBD2|-
TGTGCCAGCAGCGTGGGGGGGATTAGCCAAGAGACCCAGTACTTC
CASSVGGISQETQYF
>TRBV4-1|TRBJ1-2|-|-
TGCGCCAGCAGCCAAGATACCGACAGTAACTATGGCTACACCTTC
CASSQDTDSNYGYTF
>TRBV4-2|TRBJ1-2|-|-
TGTGCCAGCAGCCAAGGACAGAGCTATGGCTACACCTTC
CASSQGQSYGYTF
>TRBV29-1|TRBJ1-2|-|-
TGCAGCGTTGAAGAACGTGGCTACACCTTC
CSVEERGYTF
>TRBV28|TRBJ1-2|-|-
TGTGCCAGCAGAAGGACACCTACCAACTATGGCTACACCTTC
CASRRTPTNYGYTF
>TRBV6-4|TRBJ1-1|-|-
TGTGCCAGCAGTGGGGCAGGGCAAGGTGAAGCTTTCTTT
CASSGAGQGEAFF
>TRBV4-3|TRBJ2-1|-|-
TGCGCCAGCAGCCTCAGGATAGCGGCCACCTACAATGAGCAGTTCTTC
CASSLRIAATYNEQFF
>TRBV5-4|TRBJ1-1|-|-
TGTGCCAGCAGCTTGGTCGGGAGCACTGAAGCTTTCTTT
CASSLVGSTEAFF
>TRBV3-1/TRBV3-2|TRBJ2-5|-|-
TGTGCCAGCAGCCGGAGGGGGGAGGAGACCCAGTACTTC
CASSRRGEETQYF
>TRBV28|TRBJ1-2|-|-
TGTGCCAGCAGTTTAATTTATGGGTTACGCGGAGCTAACTATGGCTACACCTTC
CASSLIYGLRGANYGYTF
>TRBV6-6|TRBJ2-1|TRBD1|-
TGTGCCAGCAGTCTTCAGACAGGGACCCCCCTCAATGAGCAGTTCTTC
CASSLQTGTPLNEQFF
>TRBV11-2|TRBJ1-2|-|-
TGTGCCAGCAGTTCAGGCCAGGGATATGGCTACACCTTC
CASSSGQGYGYTF
>TRBV4-2|TRBJ1-6|TRBD1|medium-sized
TGTGCCAGCAGCCAAGACGAAGGGACAGGAAACTCACCCCTCCACTTT
CASSQDEGTGNSPLHF
>TRBV18|TRBJ1-2|-|-
TGTGCCAGCTCACCGGAAAGTAACTATGGCTACACCTTC
CASSPESNYGYTF
>TRBV11-2|TRBJ1-2|-|once
TGTGCCAGCAGACTGTCAGGGAACTATGGCTACACCTTC
CASRLSGNYGYTF
>TRBV6-5|TRBJ2-7|-|-
TGTGCCAGCAGTTTTCAGGCGGGCGAACTCGAGCAGTACTTC
CASSFQAGELEQYF
>TRBV7-3|TRBJ1-2|-|-
TGTGCCAGCAGCTTAGTTGGGCAGACACCCAACTATGGCTACACCTTC
CASSLVGQTPNYGYTF
>TRBV6-2/TRBV6-3|TRBJ1-1|TRBD1|-
TGTGCCAGCAGTTATGACAGGGTCACTGAAGCTTTCTTT
CASSYDRVTEAFF
>TRBV6-5|TRBJ2-7|-|once
TGTGCCAGCAGTTACTCTGGGGGAGACTCCTACGAGCAGTACTTC
CASSYSGGDSYEQYF
>TRBV7-2|TRBJ2-5|-|-
TGTGCCAGCATCAAACTCGCGGGACAGCAAGAGACCCAGTACTTC
CASIKLAGQQETQYF
>TRBV9|TRBJ2-7|-|-
TGTGCCAGCAGCATGGACGTAAGCTCCTACGAGCAGTACTTC
CASSMDVSSYEQYF
>TRBV4-3|TRBJ2-4|-|-
TGCGCCAGCAGCCAAGCGATTAGCAGAGACATTCAGTACTTC
CASSQAISRDIQYF
>TRBV29-1|TRBJ1-1|-|-
TGCAGCGTTTCGACGGGAATGAACACTGAAGCTTTCTTT
CSVSTGMNTEAFF
>TRBV7-2|TRBJ1-2|-|-
TGTGCCAGCAGCTTCGAGGGGTATATCGTAGGCTACACCTTC
CASSFEGYIVGYTF
>TRBV4-1|TRBJ1-1|TRBD1|once
TGCGCCAGCAGCCAAGGGGACAGGAACACTGAAGCTTTCTTT
CASSQGDRNTEAFF
>TRBV2|TRBJ2-1|TRBD1|-
TGTGCCAGCAGTGAAGTCGTCGGAGCCGGGACAGTTCACCATGAGCAGTTCTTC
CASSEVVGAGTVHHEQFF
>TRBV12-5|TRBJ1-1|-|-
TGTGCTAGTGGTTTGGCCGAGTCGAACACTGAAGCTTTCTTT
CASGLAESNTEAFF
>TRBV6-6|TRBJ1-4|-|-
TGTGCCAGCAGTTACGGGTTGGGCACTAATGAAAAACTGTTTTTT
CASSYGLGTNEKLFF
>TRBV4-2|TRBJ2-7|-|-
TGTGCCAGCAGCCAAGAACGGAACGAGTACGAGCAGTACTTC
CASSQERNEYEQYF
>TRBV6-5|TRBJ1-6|-|-
TGTGCCAGCAGTTACCGGAATTCACCCCTCCACTTT
CASSYRNSPLHF
>TRBV19|TRBJ1-5|-|-
TGTGCCAGTACCTCGACCGGGACCGCGAATCAGCCCCAGCATTTT
CASTSTGTANQPQHF